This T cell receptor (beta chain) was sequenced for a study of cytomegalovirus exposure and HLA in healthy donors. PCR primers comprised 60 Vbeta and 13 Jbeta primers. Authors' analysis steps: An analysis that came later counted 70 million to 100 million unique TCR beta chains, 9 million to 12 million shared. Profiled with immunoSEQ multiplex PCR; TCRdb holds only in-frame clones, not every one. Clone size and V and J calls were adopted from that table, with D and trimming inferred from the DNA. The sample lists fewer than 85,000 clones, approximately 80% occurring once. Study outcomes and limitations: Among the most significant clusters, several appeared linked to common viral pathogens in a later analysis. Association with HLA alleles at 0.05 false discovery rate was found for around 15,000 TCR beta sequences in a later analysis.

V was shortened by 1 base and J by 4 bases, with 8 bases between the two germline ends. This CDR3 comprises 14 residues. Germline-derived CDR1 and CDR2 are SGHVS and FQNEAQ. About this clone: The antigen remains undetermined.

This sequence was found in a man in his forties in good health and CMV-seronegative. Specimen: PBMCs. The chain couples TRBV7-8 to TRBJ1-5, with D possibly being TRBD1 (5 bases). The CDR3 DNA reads TGTGCCAGCAGCTTAGGACAGCCTAATCAGCCCCAGCATTTT. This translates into CASSLGQPNQPQHF.